A selection of T cell receptor beta chains follows, all from one sample in a study of identical twins. One entry per CDR3 protein results from TCRdb running MiXCR on the 5' RACE reads. The table has 700,000 or so distinct CDR3 sequences, over 8.5% seen once; the top ten hold approximately 0.94%. The sample was also reused in another study, on yellow fever vaccine responses in identical twins.

The sequenced sample consisted of PBMCs. These receptor sequences come from a woman between 18 and 30 years old in good health. CDR3s include the opening cysteine and the closing phenylalanine or tryptophan. Each record gives: D gene, J gene, clone size, V gene, CDR3 protein, CDR3 DNA. The D gene is left open where the match is weak. Some rows have no size entry. The others give once, few or many, or a class for an expanded clone.

d_gene: NA
j_gene: TRBJ2-6
abundance: NA
v_gene: TRBV18
CDR3aa: CASSFGEANVLTF
CDR3nt: TGTGCCTCATCCTTTGGGGAGGCCAACGTCCTGACTTTC

d_gene: NA
j_gene: TRBJ2-7
abundance: few
v_gene: TRBV2
CDR3aa: CASSERGGLTYEQYF
CDR3nt: TGTGCCAGCAGTGAACGAGGGGGGCTCACCTACGAGCAGTACTTC

d_gene: NA
j_gene: TRBJ2-7
abundance: few
v_gene: TRBV10-3
CDR3aa: CAISELPSLTEQYF
CDR3nt: TGTGCCATCAGTGAGCTTCCTAGTCTAACCGAGCAGTACTTC

d_gene: TRBD2
j_gene: TRBJ2-2
abundance: few
v_gene: TRBV18
CDR3aa: CASSPTSLAGDTNTGELFF
CDR3nt: TGTGCCAGCTCACCAACTTCACTAGCGGGAGATACGAACACCGGGGAGCTGTTTTTT

d_gene: TRBD2
j_gene: TRBJ2-7
abundance: few
v_gene: TRBV12-3/TRBV12-4
CDR3aa: CASSGSGRGLYEQYF
CDR3nt: TGTGCCAGCAGTGGAAGCGGGAGGGGTTTATACGAGCAGTACTTC

d_gene: NA
j_gene: TRBJ2-7
abundance: NA
v_gene: TRBV7-9
CDR3aa: CASSIRVGDSYEQYF
CDR3nt: TGTGCCAGCAGCATTCGGGTGGGAGACTCCTACGAGCAGTACTTC

d_gene: NA
j_gene: TRBJ2-7
abundance: NA
v_gene: TRBV29-1
CDR3aa: CSVGDGAYEQYF
CDR3nt: TGCAGCGTTGGGGACGGTGCCTACGAGCAGTACTTC

d_gene: TRBD1
j_gene: TRBJ2-6
abundance: few
v_gene: TRBV11-1
CDR3aa: CASSFKGQGKTGANVLTF
CDR3nt: TGTGCCAGCAGCTTTAAAGGACAGGGAAAAACTGGGGCCAACGTCCTGACTTTC

d_gene: TRBD1
j_gene: TRBJ2-7
abundance: NA
v_gene: TRBV11-3
CDR3aa: CASSFGTGPLYEQYF
CDR3nt: TGTGCCAGCAGCTTCGGGACAGGGCCCCTCTACGAGCAGTACTTC

d_gene: NA
j_gene: TRBJ2-7
abundance: NA
v_gene: TRBV7-2
CDR3aa: CASSLSRDIYEQYF
CDR3nt: TGTGCCAGCAGCTTATCCAGAGACATCTACGAGCAGTACTTC

d_gene: NA
j_gene: TRBJ1-1
abundance: few
v_gene: TRBV20-1
CDR3aa: CSARQVNTEAFF
CDR3nt: TGCAGTGCTAGACAGGTGAACACTGAAGCTTTCTTT

d_gene: NA
j_gene: TRBJ2-5
abundance: few
v_gene: TRBV20-1
CDR3aa: CSAEGRIQETQYF
CDR3nt: TGCAGTGCCGAAGGGAGGATCCAAGAGACCCAGTACTTC

d_gene: NA
j_gene: TRBJ2-5
abundance: few
v_gene: TRBV6-5
CDR3aa: CASSYVVGETQYF
CDR3nt: TGTGCCAGCAGTTACGTCGTAGGGGAGACCCAGTACTTC

d_gene: TRBD2
j_gene: TRBJ2-3
abundance: few
v_gene: TRBV5-3
CDR3aa: CARSVLLWGLAGSTDTQYF
CDR3nt: TGTGCCAGAAGCGTCCTACTTTGGGGTCTAGCGGGGAGTACAGATACGCAGTATTTT

d_gene: NA
j_gene: TRBJ2-5
abundance: few
v_gene: TRBV7-3
CDR3aa: CASSLGMGRETQYF
CDR3nt: TGTGCCAGCAGCTTAGGGATGGGGCGAGAGACCCAGTACTTC

d_gene: TRBD2
j_gene: TRBJ2-1
abundance: NA
v_gene: TRBV6-2/TRBV6-3
CDR3aa: CASSYGLAGGPYSHEQFF
CDR3nt: TGTGCCAGCAGTTACGGCCTAGCGGGAGGGCCTTATTCCCATGAGCAGTTCTTC

d_gene: NA
j_gene: TRBJ2-7
abundance: NA
v_gene: TRBV13
CDR3aa: CASSSQVEMVYF
CDR3nt: TGTGCCAGCAGCTCCCAGGTAGAGATGGTTTACTTC

d_gene: TRBD1
j_gene: TRBJ2-3
abundance: NA
v_gene: TRBV7-2
CDR3aa: CASSQYRGTIDTQYF
CDR3nt: TGTGCCAGCAGCCAATACAGGGGTACTATAGATACGCAGTATTTT

d_gene: TRBD1
j_gene: TRBJ2-7
abundance: many
v_gene: TRBV10-3
CDR3aa: CAISESGQANEQYF
CDR3nt: TGTGCCATCAGTGAGTCCGGACAGGCGAACGAGCAGTACTTC

d_gene: TRBD2
j_gene: TRBJ2-7
abundance: few
v_gene: TRBV7-2
CDR3aa: CASSRGGSSGRPYEQYF
CDR3nt: TGTGCCAGCAGCCGAGGGGGGTCTAGCGGGAGGCCTTACGAGCAGTACTTC

d_gene: NA
j_gene: TRBJ2-2
abundance: many
v_gene: TRBV5-6
CDR3aa: CASSLGPSPGELFF
CDR3nt: TGTGCCAGCAGCTTGGGGCCTAGCCCCGGGGAGCTGTTTTTT

d_gene: TRBD1
j_gene: TRBJ1-5
abundance: many
v_gene: TRBV20-1
CDR3aa: CSAITGGAGQPQHF
CDR3nt: TGCAGTGCTATCACAGGGGGCGCCGGGCAGCCCCAGCATTTT

d_gene: TRBD1
j_gene: TRBJ2-2
abundance: many
v_gene: TRBV29-1
CDR3aa: CSVRTGSTGLPNTGELFF
CDR3nt: TGCAGCGTTAGGACAGGGTCAACGGGACTGCCAAACACCGGGGAGCTGTTTTTT

d_gene: NA
j_gene: TRBJ1-5
abundance: few
v_gene: TRBV7-2
CDR3aa: CASSLGFYQPQHF
CDR3nt: TGTGCCAGCAGCTTAGGGTTTTATCAGCCCCAGCATTTT

d_gene: TRBD2
j_gene: TRBJ2-7
abundance: few
v_gene: TRBV5-1
CDR3aa: CASSFSTTILAGGHHEQYF
CDR3nt: TGCGCCAGCAGCTTCAGCACAACCATACTAGCGGGGGGTCACCACGAGCAGTACTTC

d_gene: NA
j_gene: TRBJ2-4
abundance: many
v_gene: TRBV29-1
CDR3aa: CSVEFPWVDHKNIQYF
CDR3nt: TGCAGCGTTGAGTTTCCTTGGGTGGACCACAAAAACATTCAGTACTTC

d_gene: TRBD2
j_gene: TRBJ2-1
abundance: many
v_gene: TRBV5-6
CDR3aa: CASSFDGTRVNEQFF
CDR3nt: TGTGCCAGCAGCTTTGACGGGACTAGGGTCAATGAGCAGTTCTTC

d_gene: NA
j_gene: TRBJ1-5
abundance: NA
v_gene: TRBV6-2/TRBV6-3
CDR3aa: CASSVLPHNQPQHF
CDR3nt: TGTGCCAGCAGTGTCTTACCTCATAATCAGCCCCAGCATTTT

d_gene: TRBD2
j_gene: TRBJ2-7
abundance: few
v_gene: TRBV5-1
CDR3aa: CASSLAVGGREQYF
CDR3nt: TGCGCCAGCAGCTTGGCCGTGGGAGGGCGCGAGCAGTACTTC

d_gene: TRBD2
j_gene: TRBJ2-1
abundance: NA
v_gene: TRBV7-9
CDR3aa: CASSLQGRGRAGNEQFF
CDR3nt: TGTGCCAGCAGCTTACAGGGCCGAGGGAGGGCTGGCAATGAGCAGTTCTTC

d_gene: NA
j_gene: TRBJ2-1
abundance: NA
v_gene: TRBV28
CDR3aa: CASSTLRRQEQFF
CDR3nt: TGTGCCAGCAGTACGCTTAGGCGGCAAGAGCAGTTCTTC

d_gene: TRBD1
j_gene: TRBJ1-6
abundance: few
v_gene: TRBV7-2
CDR3aa: CASSLPTGNSPLHF
CDR3nt: TGTGCCAGCAGCTTACCGACAGGGAATTCACCCCTCCACTTT

d_gene: TRBD1
j_gene: TRBJ1-5
abundance: NA
v_gene: TRBV28
CDR3aa: CASRPGEGAIQPQHF
CDR3nt: TGTGCCAGCAGACCCGGGGAGGGGGCAATACAGCCCCAGCATTTT

d_gene: TRBD2
j_gene: TRBJ2-1
abundance: NA
v_gene: TRBV11-2
CDR3aa: CASSSSSGGTYGNEQFF
CDR3nt: TGTGCCAGCAGCTCTTCTAGCGGGGGGACATATGGCAATGAGCAGTTCTTC

d_gene: NA
j_gene: TRBJ1-1
abundance: many
v_gene: TRBV9
CDR3aa: CASSVEGQNTEAFF
CDR3nt: TGTGCCAGCAGCGTAGAAGGACAGAACACTGAAGCTTTCTTT

d_gene: NA
j_gene: TRBJ2-3
abundance: few
v_gene: TRBV7-3
CDR3aa: CASSLMGNTQYF
CDR3nt: TGTGCCAGCAGCTTAATGGGGAATACGCAGTATTTT

d_gene: TRBD1
j_gene: TRBJ2-3
abundance: few
v_gene: TRBV9
CDR3aa: CASTPGGNADTQYF
CDR3nt: TGTGCCAGCACCCCAGGGGGTAATGCAGATACGCAGTATTTT

d_gene: NA
j_gene: TRBJ2-5
abundance: many
v_gene: TRBV27
CDR3aa: CASSLSFGPGLQETQYF
CDR3nt: TGTGCCAGCAGTCTTAGTTTCGGGCCTGGCCTCCAAGAGACCCAGTACTTC

d_gene: NA
j_gene: TRBJ2-3
abundance: NA
v_gene: TRBV5-6
CDR3aa: CASSLAFRADTQYF
CDR3nt: TGTGCCAGCAGCTTGGCCTTCAGGGCAGATACGCAGTATTTT

d_gene: TRBD2
j_gene: TRBJ2-5
abundance: NA
v_gene: TRBV27
CDR3aa: CASSLTRGVGETQYF
CDR3nt: TGTGCCAGCAGCCTAACGCGGGGGGTGGGGGAGACCCAGTACTTC

d_gene: NA
j_gene: TRBJ2-3
abundance: few
v_gene: TRBV3-1
CDR3aa: CASSPRDQRDTQYF
CDR3nt: TGTGCCAGCAGCCCTAGGGACCAGAGGGATACGCAGTATTTT

d_gene: NA
j_gene: TRBJ2-7
abundance: few
v_gene: TRBV11-2
CDR3aa: CASSFPGLGEQYF
CDR3nt: TGTGCCAGCAGCTTCCCAGGGCTTGGCGAGCAGTACTTC

d_gene: NA
j_gene: TRBJ2-1
abundance: NA
v_gene: TRBV24-1
CDR3aa: CATSDLVFDNEQFF
CDR3nt: TGTGCCACCAGTGATCTGGTGTTCGACAATGAGCAGTTCTTC

d_gene: TRBD1
j_gene: TRBJ1-1
abundance: many
v_gene: TRBV14
CDR3aa: CASTKQGASTEAFF
CDR3nt: TGTGCCAGCACTAAACAGGGGGCTAGCACTGAAGCTTTCTTT

d_gene: NA
j_gene: TRBJ2-2
abundance: few
v_gene: TRBV4-2
CDR3aa: CASSQDAATGELFF
CDR3nt: TGTGCCAGCAGCCAAGATGCGGCCACCGGGGAGCTGTTTTTT

d_gene: NA
j_gene: TRBJ2-7
abundance: few
v_gene: TRBV30
CDR3aa: CACRQGSYEQYF
CDR3nt: TGTGCCTGTCGCCAGGGCTCCTACGAGCAGTACTTC

d_gene: NA
j_gene: TRBJ2-5
abundance: NA
v_gene: TRBV5-1
CDR3aa: CASSFTQGAETQYF
CDR3nt: TGCGCCAGCAGCTTCACTCAGGGAGCGGAGACCCAGTACTTC

d_gene: TRBD1
j_gene: TRBJ1-2
abundance: few
v_gene: TRBV7-2
CDR3aa: CASSFRTGGVGFYGYTF
CDR3nt: TGTGCCAGCAGCTTCCGGACAGGGGGCGTTGGGTTCTATGGCTACACCTTC